One TCR beta chain is described in this entry. Data came from immunoSEQ multiplex PCR; TCRdb stores just in-frame clones and leaves some out. The sample gives tens of thousands of clones, around 92% of which show up once; around 10% is in the top ten. The data derive from a study of T cell changes during pregnancy in multiple sclerosis. The germline V and J ends were trimmed by 4 bases and 6 bases, with 17 bases remaining between them. From germline, CDR1 is SGHDT and CDR2 YYEEEE. The CDR3 consists of 15 residues. The TCR was taken from a female donor with multiple sclerosis, enrolled in a pregnancy study. This specimen was CD8+ T cells from peripheral blood mononuclear cells, taken after pregnancy. This chain connects TRBV5-6 to TRBJ2-1; maybe TRBD2 (6 bases). Here the CDR3 DNA reads TGTGCCAGCAGCCCCCTGCTTAGCGGACCCAATGAGCAGTTCTTC. Its translation is CASSPLLSGPNEQFF.